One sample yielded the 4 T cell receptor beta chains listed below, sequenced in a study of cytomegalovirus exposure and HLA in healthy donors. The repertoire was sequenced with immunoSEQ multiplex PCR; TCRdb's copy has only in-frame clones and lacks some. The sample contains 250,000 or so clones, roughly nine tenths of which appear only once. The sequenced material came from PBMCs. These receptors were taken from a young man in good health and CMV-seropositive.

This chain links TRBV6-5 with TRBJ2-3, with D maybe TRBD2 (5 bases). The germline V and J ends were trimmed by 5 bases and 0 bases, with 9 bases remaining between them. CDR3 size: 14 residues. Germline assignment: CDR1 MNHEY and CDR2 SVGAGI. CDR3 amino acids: CASSPRTSTDTQYF. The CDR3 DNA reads TGTGCCAGCAGTCCACGGACTAGCACAGATACGCAGTATTTT.

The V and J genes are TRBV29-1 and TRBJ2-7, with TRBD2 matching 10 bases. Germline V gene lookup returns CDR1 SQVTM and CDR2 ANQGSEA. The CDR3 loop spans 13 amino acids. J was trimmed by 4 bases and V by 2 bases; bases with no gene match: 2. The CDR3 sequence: CSVESGRGYEQYF. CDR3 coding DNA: TGCAGCGTTGAAAGCGGGAGGGGGTACGAGCAGTACTTC.

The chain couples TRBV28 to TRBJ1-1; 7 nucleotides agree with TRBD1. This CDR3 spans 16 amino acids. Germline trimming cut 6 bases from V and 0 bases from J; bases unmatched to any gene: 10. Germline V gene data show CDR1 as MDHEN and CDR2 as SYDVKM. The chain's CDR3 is CASRGYRGVVNTEAFF. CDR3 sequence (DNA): TGTGCCAGCAGAGGATACAGGGGAGTGGTGAACACTGAAGCTTTCTTT.

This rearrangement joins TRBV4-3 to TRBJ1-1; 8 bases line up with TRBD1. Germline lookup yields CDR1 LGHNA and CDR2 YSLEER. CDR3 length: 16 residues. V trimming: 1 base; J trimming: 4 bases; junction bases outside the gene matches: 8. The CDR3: CASSQGLQGGSTEAFF. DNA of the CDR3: TGCGCCAGCAGCCAAGGGTTACAGGGGGGATCCACTGAAGCTTTCTTT.